This entry features one T cell receptor (beta chain) sequence. Antigen: not known. This sample was included in a study of cytomegalovirus exposure and HLA in healthy donors. In the study overall: Earlier sequencing of some 180 million T cells yielded nearly 120 million unique TCR beta sequences. Study outcomes and limitations: Listed as cytomegalovirus-associated were 164 TCR beta chains. There were reportedly fewer N-insertions in an Asian-associated ancestry cluster than the roughly 670-donor mean, in a later analysis.

The CDR3 is 20 amino acids. Germline CDR1 and CDR2: SGHRS and YFSETQ. Trimming stripped 0 bases from V and 4 bases from J, with 28 bases between. Use of 60 Vbeta and 13 Jbeta primers characterized the PCR. Sequencing was performed with immunoSEQ multiplex PCR; in TCRdb, only in-frame clones are kept and a portion is missing. The table for this sample gives 50,000 to 70,000 clones. Input material: PBMCs. The origin of this receptor is a man aged 45-60 years in good health and CMV-seropositive. This chain uses TRBV5-1 with TRBJ1-2; a weak D match, TRBD1 (5 bases). In nucleotides, the CDR3 is TGCGCCAGCAGCTTGGCCTTATGGGGGTTCTTAAAGCGGGGAGGCTATGGCTACACCTTC. It specifies CASSLALWGFLKRGGYGYTF.